Given below is one TCR beta chain in context. Germline CDR1 reads DFQATT; CDR2 reads SNEGSKA (reference sequence). CDR3 length: 11 amino acids. The entry originates in a study of T cell repertoires in MIS-A myocarditis. The method was immunoSEQ multiplex PCR; TCRdb's version includes in-frame clones alone and lacks a portion of them. The sample carries approximately 5,500 clones, nearly 80% recorded once. This chain uses TRBV20-1 with TRBJ2-3, with no clear D. Material: interventricular septum heart tissue obtained at autopsy. The TCR comes from a man aged 18-30 years with fulminant myocarditis from multisystem inflammatory syndrome in adults (MIS-A) after COVID-19. The CDR3 bases are TGCAGCCCCCTTATTACAGATACGCAGTATTTT. It codes for CSPLITDTQYF.